One and the same sample provided the 5 T cell receptor beta chains below, sequenced in a study of cytomegalovirus exposure and HLA in healthy donors. Researchers ran the PCR with 60 Vbeta and 13 Jbeta primers. Using immunoSEQ multiplex PCR, the repertoire was profiled, and TCRdb retains in-frame clones only, with some absent. The sample yields about 210,000 clones, 65% to 85% seen once. Material for sequencing was PBMCs. The receptors were sampled from a man under 40 in good health and CMV-seronegative.

V and J are TRBV7-9 and TRBJ2-5, with TRBD1 as a possible D gene (6 bases). This CDR3 contains 11 residues. The germline CDR1 and CDR2 sequences are SEHNR and FQNEAQ (reference sequence). V was pared by 8 bases and J by 5 bases, with 9 bases between. CDR3 region: CASGGFETQYF. The CDR3, as DNA: TGTGCCAGCGGGGGCTTCGAGACCCAGTACTTC.

This rearrangement joins TRBV6-5 to TRBJ1-2; TRBD1 is a possible D gene (5 bases). V was cut by 8 bases and J by 0 bases, with 16 bases left in between. From germline, CDR1 is MNHEY and CDR2 SVGAGI. The CDR3 totals 15 residues. The DNA for the CDR3 is TGTGCCAGCGCACGACAGCCAGAAGCTAACTATGGCTACACCTTC. Translation: CASARQPEANYGYTF.

The chain is built from TRBV11-2 and TRBJ2-1, with 9 bases fitting TRBD2. Per the germline V gene, CDR1 is SGHAT and CDR2 is FQNNGV. The CDR3 sequence is 15 residues long. V trimming: 1 base; J trimming: 4 bases; junction bases outside the gene matches: 2. CDR3 sequence: CASSLGRGGYNEQFF. The CDR3 nucleotides read TGTGCCAGCAGCTTAGGGCGGGGGGGATACAATGAGCAGTTCTTC.

The chain carries TRBV28 and TRBJ2-5; D might be TRBD1 (5 bases). From germline, CDR1 is MDHEN and CDR2 SYDVKM. This CDR3 region has 16 residues. V shed 5 bases and J shed 4 bases, with 20 bases lying between them. The CDR3 nucleotides are TGTGCCAGCAGTCTAATTCAGGGATTTAGGGGAGAGACCCAGTACTTC. Translation: CASSLIQGFRGETQYF. The variable domain in full, with the rest retrieved from reference TRBV28 and TRBJ2-5, is DVKVTQSSRYLVKRTGEKVFLECVQDMDHENMFWYRQDPGLGLRLIYFSYDVKMKEKGDIPEGYSVSREKKERFSLILESASTNQTSMYLCASSLIQGFRGETQYFGPGTRLLVL.

The chain uses TRBV5-6 and TRBJ2-3, with 7 nucleotides matching TRBD2. The V segment lost 3 bases and the J segment 1 base; nucleotides outside the gene matches: 5. Germline-derived CDR1 and CDR2 are SGHDT and YYEEEE. CDR3 size: 15 residues. The CDR3 DNA follows: TGTGCCAGCAGCTCGGCGGGGGTGGGCACAGATACGCAGTATTTT. Protein: CASSSAGVGTDTQYF.